This note documents a single TCR beta chain sequence. Germline V gene data show CDR1 as MNHEY and CDR2 as SMNVEV (reference sequence). CDR3 length: 15 amino acids. V was cut by 5 bases and J by 6 bases, with 17 bases left in between. Time point of the sample: peripheral blood 6 weeks after treatment start. The sample is drawn from a study of PD-L1 blockade in urothelial cancer. Only in-frame clones appear in the TCRdb table, and some are missing; sequencing was by immunoSEQ multiplex PCR. The repertoire consists of 90,000 to 130,000 clones, with 80% to 95% occurring once and the leading ten covering around 3.7%.

This chain joins TRBV27 and TRBJ2-1; perhaps TRBD2 as D (6 bases). The receptor was derived from a man in his 60s with urothelial cancer. This sample comprised PBMCs, obtained around atezolizumab (anti-PD-L1) treatment. Here the CDR3 reads CASSPGLARPNEQFF. The CDR3, as DNA: TGTGCCAGCAGTCCGGGACTTGCTCGTCCCAATGAGCAGTTCTTC.